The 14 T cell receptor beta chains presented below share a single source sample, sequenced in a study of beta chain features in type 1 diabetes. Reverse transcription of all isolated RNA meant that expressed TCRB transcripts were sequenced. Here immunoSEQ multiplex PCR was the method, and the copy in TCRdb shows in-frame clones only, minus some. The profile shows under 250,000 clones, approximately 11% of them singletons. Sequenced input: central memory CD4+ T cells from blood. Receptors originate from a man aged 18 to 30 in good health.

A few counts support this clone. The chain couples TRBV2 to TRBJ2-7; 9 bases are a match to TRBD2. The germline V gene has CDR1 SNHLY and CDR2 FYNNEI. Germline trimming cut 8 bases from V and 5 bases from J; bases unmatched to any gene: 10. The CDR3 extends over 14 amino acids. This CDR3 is CASLGIAGVNEQYF. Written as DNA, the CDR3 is TGTGCCAGCTTAGGGATAGCGGGAGTCAACGAGCAGTACTTC.

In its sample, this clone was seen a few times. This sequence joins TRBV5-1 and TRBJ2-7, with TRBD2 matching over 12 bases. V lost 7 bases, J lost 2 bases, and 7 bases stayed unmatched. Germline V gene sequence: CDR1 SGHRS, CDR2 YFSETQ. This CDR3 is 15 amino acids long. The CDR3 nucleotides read TGCGCCAGCGGAGAGACTAGCGGGAGCGCCTACGAGCAGTACTTC. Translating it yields CASGETSGSAYEQYF.

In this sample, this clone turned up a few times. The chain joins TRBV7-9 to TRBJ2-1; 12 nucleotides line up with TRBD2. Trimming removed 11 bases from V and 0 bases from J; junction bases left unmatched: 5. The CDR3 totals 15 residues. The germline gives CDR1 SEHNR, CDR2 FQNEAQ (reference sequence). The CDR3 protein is CAGLAGSHSYNEQFF. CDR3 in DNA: TGTGCCGGACTAGCGGGATCCCACTCCTACAATGAGCAGTTCTTC.

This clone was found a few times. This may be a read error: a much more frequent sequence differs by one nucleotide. The CDR3 protein is CSGASRAEEYF. DNA for the CDR3: TGCAGCGGCGCTTCTCGAGCCGAGGAGTACTTC. V is TRBV29-1 and J is TRBJ2-7, with D hard to call. CDR1 SQVTM and CDR2 ANQGSEA come from the germline V gene. The CDR3 extends over 11 amino acids.

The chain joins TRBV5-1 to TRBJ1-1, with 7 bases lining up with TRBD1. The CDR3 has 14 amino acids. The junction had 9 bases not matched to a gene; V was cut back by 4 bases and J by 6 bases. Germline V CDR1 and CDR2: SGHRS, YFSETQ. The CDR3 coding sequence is TGCGCCAGCAGCGACAAGGGGACAGTGTCTGAAGCTTTCTTT. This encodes CASSDKGTVSEAFF.

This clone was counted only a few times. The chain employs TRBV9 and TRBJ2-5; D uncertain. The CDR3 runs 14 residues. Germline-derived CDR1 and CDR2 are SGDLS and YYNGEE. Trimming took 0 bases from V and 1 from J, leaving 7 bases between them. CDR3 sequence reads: CASSVAHSQETQYF. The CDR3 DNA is TGTGCCAGCAGCGTAGCTCACAGCCAAGAGACCCAGTACTTC.

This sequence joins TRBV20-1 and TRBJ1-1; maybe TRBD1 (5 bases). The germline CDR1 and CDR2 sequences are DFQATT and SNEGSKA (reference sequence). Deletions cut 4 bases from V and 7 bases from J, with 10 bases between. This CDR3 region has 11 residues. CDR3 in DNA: TGCAGTGCTATAGGGGCAGGTGAAGCTTTCTTT. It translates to CSAIGAGEAFF.

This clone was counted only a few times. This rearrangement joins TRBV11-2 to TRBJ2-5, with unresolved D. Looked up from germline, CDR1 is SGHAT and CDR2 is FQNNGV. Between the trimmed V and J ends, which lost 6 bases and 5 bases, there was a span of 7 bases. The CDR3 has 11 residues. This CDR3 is CASRIGETQYF. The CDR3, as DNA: TGTGCCAGCAGGATAGGTGAGACCCAGTACTTC.

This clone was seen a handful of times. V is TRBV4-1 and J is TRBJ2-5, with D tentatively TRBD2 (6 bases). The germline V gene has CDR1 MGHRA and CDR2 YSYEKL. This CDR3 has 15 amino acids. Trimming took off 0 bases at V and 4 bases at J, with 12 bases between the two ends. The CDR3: CASSQEVGGIETQYF. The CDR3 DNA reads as TGCGCCAGCAGCCAAGAGGTTGGCGGGATAGAGACCCAGTACTTC.

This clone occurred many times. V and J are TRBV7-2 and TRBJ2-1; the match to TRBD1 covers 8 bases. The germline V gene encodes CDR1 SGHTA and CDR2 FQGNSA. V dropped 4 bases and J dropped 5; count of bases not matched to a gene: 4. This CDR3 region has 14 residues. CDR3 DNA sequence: TGTGCCAGCAGCTCCGGACAGGGCCACAATGAGCAGTTCTTC. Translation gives CASSSGQGHNEQFF.

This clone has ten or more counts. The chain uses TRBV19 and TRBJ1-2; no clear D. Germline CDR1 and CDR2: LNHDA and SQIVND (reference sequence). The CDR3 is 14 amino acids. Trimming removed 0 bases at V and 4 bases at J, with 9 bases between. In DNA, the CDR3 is TGTGCCAGTAGTATAGACAGAGACCTCTATGGCTACACCTTC. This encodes CASSIDRDLYGYTF.

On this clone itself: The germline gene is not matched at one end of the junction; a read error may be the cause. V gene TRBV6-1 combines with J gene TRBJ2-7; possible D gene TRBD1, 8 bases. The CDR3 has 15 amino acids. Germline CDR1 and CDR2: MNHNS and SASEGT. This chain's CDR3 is CEGGSSAGQGTRDCF. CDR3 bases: TGTGAGGGAGGGAGCAGTGCCGGACAGGGTACCCGGGACTGCTTC.

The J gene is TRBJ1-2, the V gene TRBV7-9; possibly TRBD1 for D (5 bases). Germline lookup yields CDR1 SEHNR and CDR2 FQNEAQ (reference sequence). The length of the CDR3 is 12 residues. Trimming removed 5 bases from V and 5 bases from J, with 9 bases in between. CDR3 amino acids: CASSRDRYGYTF. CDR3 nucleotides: TGTGCCAGCAGCCGCGACAGATATGGCTACACCTTC.

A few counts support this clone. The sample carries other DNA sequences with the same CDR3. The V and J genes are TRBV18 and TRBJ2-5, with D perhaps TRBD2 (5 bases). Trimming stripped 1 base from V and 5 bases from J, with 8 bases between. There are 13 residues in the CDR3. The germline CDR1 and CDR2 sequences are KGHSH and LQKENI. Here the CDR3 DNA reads TGTGCCAGCTCACCACTGGCGGGTGAGACCCAGTACTTC. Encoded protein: CASSPLAGETQYF.